The 19 T cell receptor beta chains in this list originate from one sample, sequenced in a study of metastatic and nonmetastatic thyroid tumors. Using MiXCR, TCRdb re-called clones from the PCR reads. This sample yields approximately 16,000 clones, of which 30% to 40% are seen a single time; approximately 10% belongs to the top ten. Treatment of any kind had been given to no patient before thyroid surgery. Sequencing input: blood. The origin of the receptors is a female donor with papillary thyroid cancer or a benign thyroid nodule (not recorded which). Some clones in this sample may be carry-over from other donors' samples.

The gene calls are TRBV20-1 and TRBJ1-6; no reliable D call. The germline V and J ends were trimmed by 3 bases and 7 bases, with 13 bases remaining between them. This CDR3 region has 14 residues. Germline V gives CDR1 DFQATT, CDR2 SNEGSKA (reference sequence). The CDR3 bases are TGCAGTGCTAGTGGGGATTTACCAAATTCACCCCTCCACTTT. It codes for CSASGDLPNSPLHF.

By frequency in the sample, this clone is medium-sized. This chain connects TRBV18 to TRBJ1-2; 9 positions agree with TRBD1. The J segment lost 8 bases and the V segment lost 5 bases, leaving 9 bases of the junction unmatched. Germline lookup yields CDR1 KGHSH and CDR2 LQKENI. The CDR3 extends over 14 amino acids. The CDR3 nucleotides read TGTGCCAGCTCAGATGCCGGGACAGGGAACGGCTACACCTTC. This codes for CASSDAGTGNGYTF.

This clone was detected ten times or more. J is TRBJ2-7 and V is TRBV14; the D is unclear. The length of the CDR3 is 13 residues. Germline V CDR1 and CDR2: SGHDN, FVKESK. V lost 0 bases to trimming and J lost 4 bases, with 7 bases between them. The CDR3 region is CASSQERFYEQYF. CDR3 coding DNA: TGTGCCAGCAGCCAAGAGAGGTTTTACGAGCAGTACTTC.

This chain uses TRBV7-3 with TRBJ2-3, with 8 bases matching TRBD1. The germline V gene has CDR1 SGHTA and CDR2 FQGTGA. Trimming at V came to 5 bases and at J to 5 bases, leaving 3 bases not matched to a gene. The CDR3 has 13 amino acids. CDR3 residues: CASSPGTGDTQYF. In nucleotides, the CDR3 is TGTGCCAGCAGCCCCGGGACAGGAGATACGCAGTATTTT.

The chain combines TRBV19 with TRBJ1-5; unclear D gene. The CDR3 covers 15 residues. Germline assignment: CDR1 LNHDA and CDR2 SQIVND (reference sequence). V shed 1 base and J shed 3 bases, with 10 bases lying between them. The CDR3 region is CASSIGGNSNQPQHF. CDR3 nucleotides: TGTGCCAGTAGTATAGGAGGGAATTCCAATCAGCCCCAGCATTTT.

CDR3 DNA: TGTGCCAGCGCCCCCCCAGAGGCAGATACGCAGTATTTT. Amino acid sequence: CASAPPEADTQYF. V and J are TRBV28 and TRBJ2-3; no clear D. V was shortened by 8 bases and J by 4 bases, with 13 bases between the two germline ends. This CDR3 is 13 amino acids long. Germline assignment: CDR1 MDHEN and CDR2 SYDVKM. Variable domain in full (rest from reference TRBV28 and TRBJ2-3): DVKVTQSSRYLVKRTGEKVFLECVQDMDHENMFWYRQDPGLGLRLIYFSYDVKMKEKGDIPEGYSVSREKKERFSLILESASTNQTSMYLCASAPPEADTQYFGPGTRLTVL.

This clone is categorized as medium-sized (0.01 to 0.1%). The V gene is TRBV30, the J gene TRBJ1-6; D remains ambiguous. V lost 4 bases and J lost 15, with 16 bases in between. Germline assignment: CDR1 GTSNPN and CDR2 SVGIG (reference sequence). The CDR3 contains 12 residues. The CDR3 loop reads CAWKDQGRNLHF. The CDR3 coding sequence is TGTGCCTGGAAAGACCAAGGCAGGAACCTCCACTTT.

This clone is termed medium-sized (0.01 to 0.1%). J is TRBJ1-2 and V is TRBV2; D not certain. Germline V gives CDR1 SNHLY, CDR2 FYNNEI. The CDR3 is 14 amino acids. V lost 4 bases and J 3 bases, leaving 12 bases between the germline ends. The CDR3 region is CASSGDSSHYGYTF. The CDR3 DNA reads as TGTGCCAGCAGTGGCGATTCGAGCCACTATGGCTACACCTTC.

This clone was observed many times. V and J are TRBV4-1 and TRBJ1-1; maybe TRBD1 (6 bases). V was trimmed by 4 bases and J by 1 base, leaving 13 bases between them. The CDR3 is made up of 15 amino acids. CDR1 and CDR2 (germline): MGHRA, YSYEKL. CDR3 in amino acids: CASSLRGGGNTEAFF. For the CDR3, the DNA is TGCGCCAGCAGCCTACGCGGGGGCGGGAACACTGAAGCTTTCTTT.

This chain links TRBV7-2 with TRBJ2-5; D uncertain. The V end lost 2 bases, the J end lost 2 bases, and 6 bases lay between the germline ends. Germline CDR1 and CDR2: SGHTA and FQGNSA. The CDR3 contains 13 residues. The CDR3 nucleotides are TGTGCCAGCAGCTTAACCCATCAAGAGACCCAGTACTTC. This sequence encodes CASSLTHQETQYF.

Sample share makes this clone medium-sized (0.01 to 0.1%). J is TRBJ1-1 and V is TRBV6-5, with D hard to call. The CDR3 is 14 residues long. The V gene's germline CDR1 is MNHEY and CDR2 SVGAGI. V was shortened by 2 bases and J by 0 bases, with 7 bases between the two germline ends. In DNA form, the CDR3 reads TGTGCCAGCAGTTACAGGATCATGAACACTGAAGCTTTCTTT. Protein product: CASSYRIMNTEAFF.

This rearrangement joins TRBV30 to TRBJ1-2; TRBD1 matches 8 bases. The V segment lost 4 bases and the J segment 2 bases; nucleotides outside the gene matches: 12. The CDR3 sequence is 16 residues long. CDR1 GTSNPN and CDR2 SVGIG come from the germline V gene (reference sequence). CDR3 in DNA: TGTGCCTGGACGAGGGGGGACAGGCTCACCAACTATGGCTACACCTTC. Its translation: CAWTRGDRLTNYGYTF.

V is TRBV6-1 and J is TRBJ2-7, with D tentatively TRBD2 (5 bases). The V end lost 8 bases, the J end lost 5 bases, and 19 bases lay between the germline ends. CDR3 length: 14 amino acids. Germline CDR1 reads MNHNS; CDR2 reads SASEGT. The CDR3 loop reads CASRNAPAGNEQYF. As DNA, the CDR3 is TGTGCCAGCCGGAATGCGCCGGCGGGCAACGAGCAGTACTTC.

In this sample, this clone is medium-sized. This chain links TRBV30 with TRBJ1-3; weak D call: TRBD1 (6 bases). There are 14 residues in the CDR3. Trimming left V 3 bases short and J 4 bases short, with 13 bases between. Per germline, CDR1 GTSNPN and CDR2 SVGIG (reference sequence). Written as DNA, the CDR3 is TGTGCCTGGAGGGGGGGGGCCGGAGGAAACACCATATATTTT. It codes for CAWRGGAGGNTIYF.

The chain carries TRBV19 and TRBJ1-1; D is undetermined. This CDR3 has 15 amino acids. Germline CDR1 is LNHDA and CDR2 is SQIVND (reference sequence). V lost 3 bases and J 3 bases, leaving 14 bases between the germline ends. The CDR3 DNA follows: TGTGCCAGTAGTATGTGGGAGAGATCGGACACTGAAGCTTTCTTT. Amino acid sequence: CASSMWERSDTEAFF.

By sample fraction, this clone is medium-sized. This chain joins TRBV6-4 and TRBJ2-3; TRBD2 matches at 7 bases. The trim removed 3 bases at V and 0 bases at J, leaving 3 bases unmatched. Germline CDR1 is MRHNA and CDR2 is SNTAGT. The CDR3 spans 15 residues. The CDR3 reads CASSEVGGSTDTQYF. DNA for the CDR3: TGTGCCAGCAGTGAAGTGGGGGGGAGCACAGATACGCAGTATTTT.

This clone counts as large. The chain recombines TRBV6-2 or TRBV6-3 with TRBJ2-2; D unclear. Trimming removed 0 bases at V and 2 bases at J, with 4 bases between. Germline loops: CDR1 MNHEY, CDR2 SVGEGT. This CDR3 region has 14 residues. The CDR3 here is CASSYSPNTGELFF. Written as DNA, the CDR3 is TGTGCCAGCAGTTACTCCCCAAACACCGGGGAGCTGTTTTTT.

This clone is labeled as medium-sized. This chain links TRBV30 with TRBJ1-5; 10 bases match TRBD1. Germline trimming cut 2 bases from V and 5 bases from J; bases unmatched to any gene: 6. The CDR3 has 15 residues. Germline V CDR1 and CDR2: GTSNPN, SVGIG (reference sequence). The CDR3 protein is CAWSFGTGVDQPQHF. CDR3 DNA sequence: TGTGCCTGGAGTTTTGGGACAGGGGTAGATCAGCCCCAGCATTTT. The complete variable domain, with remaining parts taken from reference TRBV30 and TRBJ1-5, reads SQTIHQWPATLVQPVGSPLSLECTVEGTSNPNLYWYRQAAGRGLQLLFYSVGIGQISSEVPQNLSASRPQDRQFILSSKKLLLSDSGFYLCAWSFGTGVDQPQHFGDGTRLSIL.

This clone was detected many times. The rearrangement links TRBV12-3 or TRBV12-4 to TRBJ2-2; a weak D match, TRBD2 (5 bases). This CDR3 is 13 amino acids long. The V end lost 0 bases, the J end lost 8 bases, and 7 bases lay between the germline ends. CDR3 loop: CASSLAGSGELFF. The CDR3 region has the DNA TGTGCCAGCAGTTTAGCGGGGAGTGGGGAGCTGTTTTTT.